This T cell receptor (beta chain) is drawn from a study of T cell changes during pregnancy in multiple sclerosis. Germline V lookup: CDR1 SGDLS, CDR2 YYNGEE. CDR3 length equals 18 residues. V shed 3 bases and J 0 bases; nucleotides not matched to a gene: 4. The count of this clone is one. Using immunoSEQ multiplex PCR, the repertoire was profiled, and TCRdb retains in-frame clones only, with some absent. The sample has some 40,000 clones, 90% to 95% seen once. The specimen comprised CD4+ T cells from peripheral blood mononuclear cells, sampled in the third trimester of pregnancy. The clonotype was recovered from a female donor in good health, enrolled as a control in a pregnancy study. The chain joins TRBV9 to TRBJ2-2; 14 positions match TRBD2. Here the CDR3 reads CASSEWGLAGANTGELFF. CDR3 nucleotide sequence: TGTGCCAGCAGCGAGTGGGGACTAGCGGGGGCGAACACCGGGGAGCTGTTTTTT. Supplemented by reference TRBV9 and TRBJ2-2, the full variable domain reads DSGVTQTPKHLITATGQRVTLRCSPRSGDLSVYWYQQSLDQGLQFLIQYYNGEERAKGNILERFSAQQFPDLHSELNLSSLELGDSALYFCASSEWGLAGANTGELFFGEGSRLTVL.